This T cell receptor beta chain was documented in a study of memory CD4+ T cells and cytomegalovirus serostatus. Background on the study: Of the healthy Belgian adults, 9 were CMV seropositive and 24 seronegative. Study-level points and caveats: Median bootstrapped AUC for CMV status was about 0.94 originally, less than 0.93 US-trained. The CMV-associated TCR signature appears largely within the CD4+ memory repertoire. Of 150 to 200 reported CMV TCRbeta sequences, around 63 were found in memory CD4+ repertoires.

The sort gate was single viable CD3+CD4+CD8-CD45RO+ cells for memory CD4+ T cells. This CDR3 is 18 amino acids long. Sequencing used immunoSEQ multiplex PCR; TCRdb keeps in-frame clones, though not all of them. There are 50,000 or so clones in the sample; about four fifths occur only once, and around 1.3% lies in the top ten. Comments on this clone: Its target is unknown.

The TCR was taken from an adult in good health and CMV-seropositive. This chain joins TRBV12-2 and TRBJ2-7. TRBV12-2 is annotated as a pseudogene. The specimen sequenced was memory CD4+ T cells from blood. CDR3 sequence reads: CASRFPVAGTQSSYEQYF. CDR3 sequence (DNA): TGTGCAAGTCGCTTCCCGGTGGCCGGGACCCAGAGCTCCTACGAGCAGTACTTC.